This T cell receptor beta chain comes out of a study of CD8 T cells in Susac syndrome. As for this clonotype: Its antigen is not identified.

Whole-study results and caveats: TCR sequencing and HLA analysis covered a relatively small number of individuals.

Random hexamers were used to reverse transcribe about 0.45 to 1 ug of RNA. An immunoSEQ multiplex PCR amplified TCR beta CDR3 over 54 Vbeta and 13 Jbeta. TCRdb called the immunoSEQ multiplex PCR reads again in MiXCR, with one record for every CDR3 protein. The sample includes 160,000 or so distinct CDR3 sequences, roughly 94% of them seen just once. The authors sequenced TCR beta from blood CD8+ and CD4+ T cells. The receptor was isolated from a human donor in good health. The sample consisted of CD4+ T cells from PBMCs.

This chain's CDR3 is CASSPRRSGANVLTF. CDR3 bases: TGTGCCAGCAGTCCCCGAAGGTCTGGGGCCAACGTCCTGACTTTC. The chain employs TRBV6-4 and TRBJ2-6; D remains unclear. From germline, CDR1 is MRHNA and CDR2 SNTAGT. The CDR3 runs to 15 residues. V lost 5 bases to trimming and J lost 1 base, with 9 bases between them.